The 28 T cell receptor beta chains in this list originate from one sample, sequenced in a study of identical twins. TCRdb re-derived calls from the 5' RACE reads in MiXCR, one entry per CDR3 protein. In the table there are about 660,000 distinct CDR3 sequences, 8% to 9% of which are singletons. These data are also associated with another study on yellow fever vaccine responses in identical twins.

Sequenced material: PBMCs. The receptors here all came from a woman aged 18-29 years in good health.

This clonotype was observed many times. The V gene is TRBV6-6, the J gene TRBJ1-1, with a weak D call TRBD1 (6 bases). This CDR3 comprises 12 residues. Germline V gene lookup returns CDR1 MNHNY and CDR2 SVGAGI (reference sequence). The CDR3 DNA sequence: TGTGCGGGGGGGGCGGTCGGCACTGAAGCTTTCTTT. Its protein product is CAGGAVGTEAFF.

This clonotype has just a few counts. The V call is TRBV11-2, the J call TRBJ2-1; D is undetermined. The CDR3 loop spans 14 amino acids. CDR1 is SGHAT, CDR2 FQNNGV, per germline. With 3 bases removed from V and 4 bases from J, the gap between germline ends came to 10 bases. The CDR3 spells CASSFVGEYNEQFF. The CDR3 nucleotides read TGTGCCAGCAGCTTCGTTGGAGAATACAATGAGCAGTTCTTC. Looking up the rest from reference TRBV11-2 and TRBJ2-1 gives the full variable domain: EAGVAQSPRYKIIEKRQSVAFWCNPISGHATLYWYQQILGQGPKLLIQFQNNGVVDDSQLPKDRFSAERLKGVDSTLKIQPAKLEDSAVYLCASSFVGEYNEQFFGPGTRLTVL.

This clonotype occurred many times. The genes are TRBV5-1 and TRBJ2-1; D is ambiguous. The V end lost 0 bases, the J end lost 7 bases, and 8 bases lay between the germline ends. Germline CDR1 is SGHRS and CDR2 is YFSETQ. The CDR3 consists of 13 residues. The CDR3 DNA follows: TGCGCCAGCAGCTTGGACCACCGTAATGAGCAGTTCTTC. Amino acid sequence: CASSLDHRNEQFF.

The rearrangement uses TRBV14 and TRBJ2-1; tentative D call: TRBD2 (5 bases). This CDR3 spans 15 amino acids. From germline, CDR1 is SGHDN and CDR2 FVKESK. The germline V and J ends were trimmed by 4 bases and 2 bases, with 12 bases remaining between them. The CDR3 DNA follows: TGTGCCAGCAGCCTCTTTCCCGGGACCTACAATGAGCAGTTCTTC. Its protein product is CASSLFPGTYNEQFF. The variable domain in full, with the rest retrieved from reference TRBV14 and TRBJ2-1, is EAGVTQFPSHSVIEKGQTVTLRCDPISGHDNLYWYRRVMGKEIKFLLHFVKESKQDESGMPNNRFLAERTGGTYSTLKVQPAELEDSGVYFCASSLFPGTYNEQFFGPGTRLTVL.

At least ten counts were recorded for this clonotype. This chain links TRBV4-2 with TRBJ2-7; TRBD2 aligns across 10 bases. J gave up 2 bases and V 4 bases, and 20 bases lay outside the gene matches. The CDR3 contains 20 residues. Germline V gives CDR1 LGHNA, CDR2 YNFKEQ. CDR3 sequence: CASSPGGGAASGSLPYEQYF. The CDR3 coding sequence is TGTGCCAGCAGCCCCGGAGGGGGGGCGGCTAGCGGGAGTCTCCCCTACGAGCAGTACTTC.

This clonotype was counted ten times or more. V and J are TRBV7-9 and TRBJ1-5; 7 bases are shared with TRBD1. CDR1 SEHNR and CDR2 FQNEAQ come from the germline V gene (reference sequence). V lost 5 bases and J lost 2; bases outside the gene matches: 3. The CDR3 runs 14 residues. In DNA form, the CDR3 reads TGTGCCAGCAGCCCCGACAGGGGCAATCAGCCCCAGCATTTT. It translates to CASSPDRGNQPQHF.

This clonotype was picked up many times. The chain carries TRBV29-1 and TRBJ2-1, with a possible D match to TRBD1 (6 bases). Trimming shortened V by 8 bases and J by 0 bases, and 11 bases separated the two germline ends. This CDR3 is 13 amino acids long. CDR1 is SQVTM, CDR2 ANQGSEA, per germline. This CDR3 reads CSTLTGSYNEQFF. DNA for the CDR3: TGCAGCACCCTGACAGGCTCCTACAATGAGCAGTTCTTC.

V gene TRBV4-3 combines with J gene TRBJ2-5; 8 bases align to TRBD2. CDR3 length: 15 amino acids. Germline CDR1 is LGHNA and CDR2 is YSLEER. After removal of 0 bases from V and 5 bases from J, the junction contained 5 bases not matched to a gene. CDR3 in DNA: TGCGCCAGCAGCCAAGACGGGAGGGTTCGCGAGACCCAGTACTTC. Translation gives CASSQDGRVRETQYF.

This clonotype was detected many times. The chain employs TRBV3-1 and TRBJ1-2; D gene uncertain. The CDR3 consists of 15 residues. The germline V gene has CDR1 LGHDT and CDR2 YNNKEL (reference sequence). Deletions cut 0 bases from V and 9 bases from J, with 17 bases between. CDR3 nucleotide sequence: TGTGCCAGCAGCCAAGATGGCAGGTCCAAGGGAAGCTACACCTTC. Its translation: CASSQDGRSKGSYTF.

This clonotype was seen more than once but under ten times. The chain recombines TRBV20-1 with TRBJ2-7; 11 nucleotides match TRBD1. The V gene's germline CDR1 is DFQATT and CDR2 SNEGSKA (reference sequence). Trimming took 6 bases from V and 7 from J; bases not matched to a gene: 8. This CDR3 region has 13 residues. The CDR3 protein is CSARDRGWSEQYF. The CDR3 bases are TGCAGTGCCCGGGACAGGGGGTGGTCGGAGCAGTACTTC.

This clonotype has only a few counts. V usage is TRBV6-5 and J usage is TRBJ1-2; D gene uncertain. CDR1 MNHEY and CDR2 SVGAGI come from the germline V gene. The CDR3 consists of 15 residues. Trimming stripped 0 bases from V and 0 bases from J, with 8 bases between. The CDR3 sequence is CASSYSSAANYGYTF. CDR3 sequence (DNA): TGTGCCAGCAGTTACTCGAGTGCAGCTAACTATGGCTACACCTTC.

The table lists this clonotype with a few counts. J is TRBJ2-3 and V is TRBV5-8; D not resolved. The ends were cut back, 3 bases at V and 2 bases at J, with 13 bases in the middle. The germline V gene encodes CDR1 SGHTS and CDR2 YDEGEE. This CDR3 is built from 15 residues. The CDR3 coding sequence is TGTGCCAGCAGCTCCGTGGGTTGGACCACAGATACGCAGTATTTT. Protein sequence: CASSSVGWTTDTQYF.

This clonotype occurred many times. This chain joins TRBV29-1 and TRBJ2-4, with D possibly TRBD2 on 6 matching bases. CDR1 and CDR2 (germline): SQVTM, ANQGSEA. V lost 4 bases, J lost 7 bases, and 14 bases lay in between. The CDR3 is made up of 13 amino acids. In nucleotides, the CDR3 is TGCAGCGTTGGGTCTAGTGGGGGGAACATTCAGTACTTC. This translates into CSVGSSGGNIQYF.

This clonotype was seen repeatedly, ten times or more. This chain connects TRBV7-3 to TRBJ2-1; 8 bases align to TRBD1. V trimming: 8 bases; J trimming: 12 bases; junction bases outside the gene matches: 6. The CDR3 loop spans 11 amino acids. Germline values: CDR1 SGHTA, CDR2 FQGTGA. Here the CDR3 reads CASLGRGLQFF. CDR3 DNA: TGTGCCAGCTTAGGCAGGGGGCTGCAGTTCTTC.

This clonotype was seen ten or more times. The chain joins TRBV7-9 to TRBJ1-1; D remains ambiguous. This CDR3 region has 15 residues. V lost 1 base to trimming and J lost 4 bases, with 13 bases between them. CDR1 and CDR2 (germline): SEHNR, FQNEAQ (reference sequence). CDR3 residues: CASSLGTGGGTEAFF. CDR3 nucleotides: TGTGCCAGCAGCTTAGGGACGGGCGGTGGCACTGAAGCTTTCTTT.

This clonotype was picked up a small number of times. V gene TRBV9 combines with J gene TRBJ1-2, with D maybe TRBD1 (5 bases). V dropped 4 bases and J dropped 4 bases, with 14 bases sitting between them. Germline values: CDR1 SGDLS, CDR2 YYNGEE. CDR3 length: 14 residues. The CDR3 protein is CASSLSGTAYGYTF. The CDR3 DNA sequence: TGTGCCAGCAGCCTATCCGGGACGGCCTATGGCTACACCTTC.

The chain couples TRBV28 to TRBJ2-7, with D hard to call. Germline loops: CDR1 MDHEN, CDR2 SYDVKM. This CDR3 contains 15 residues. V lost 7 bases, J lost 2 bases, and 18 bases lay in between. CDR3 in amino acids: CASNGSERSPYEQYF. The CDR3 DNA sequence: TGTGCCAGCAACGGGTCGGAACGAAGCCCCTACGAGCAGTACTTC.

This chain links TRBV7-8 with TRBJ2-7, with TRBD1 identical over 8 bases. Germline loops: CDR1 SGHVS, CDR2 FQNEAQ. The J segment lost 6 bases and the V segment lost 9 bases, leaving 7 bases of the junction unmatched. This CDR3 has 12 residues. CDR3 protein: CASDRGFGEQYF. In nucleotides, the CDR3 is TGTGCCAGTGACAGGGGTTTCGGCGAGCAGTACTTC.

This clonotype has only a few counts. The chain links TRBV2 to TRBJ1-1; D is unresolved. The CDR3 covers 15 residues. Trimming shortened V by 0 bases and J by 2 bases, and 10 bases separated the two germline ends. CDR1 and CDR2 (germline): SNHLY, FYNNEI. The CDR3 coding sequence is TGTGCCAGCAGTGAAGCGCTCGGCCTCAACACTGAAGCTTTCTTT. Its translation: CASSEALGLNTEAFF.

The chain uses TRBV4-3 and TRBJ2-5; 8 bases fit TRBD1. V was clipped by 4 bases and J by 7 bases; unmatched bases: 11. This CDR3 region has 15 residues. Germline V gene sequence: CDR1 LGHNA, CDR2 YSLEER. CDR3 DNA: TGCGCCAGCAGCCGGGACAGGTCCCGCGAAGGGACCCAGTACTTC. Translated: CASSRDRSREGTQYF.

There are a few counts of this clonotype. J is TRBJ2-2 and V is TRBV24-1; 9 bases agree with TRBD2. After removal of 6 bases from V and 3 bases from J, the junction contained 4 bases not matched to a gene. The germline gives CDR1 KGHDR, CDR2 SFDVKD. The CDR3 consists of 15 residues. CDR3 nucleotide sequence: TGTGCCACCAGTCGGGCTAGCGGGGACACCGGGGAGCTGTTTTTT. Translating gives CATSRASGDTGELFF.

The chain couples TRBV28 to TRBJ2-7, with 9 bases aligning to TRBD1. There are 15 residues in the CDR3. Germline trimming cut 10 bases from V and 2 bases from J; bases unmatched to any gene: 12. Per the germline V gene, CDR1 is MDHEN and CDR2 is SYDVKM. DNA for the CDR3: TGTGCCACCAATACAGGGGGCAAGGGTACCTACGAGCAGTACTTC. Its translation is CATNTGGKGTYEQYF.

At least ten counts were recorded for this clonotype. The V call is TRBV27, the J call TRBJ1-3; perhaps TRBD1 as D (5 bases). Between the trimmed V and J ends, which lost 5 bases and 0 bases, there was a span of 20 bases. Germline loops: CDR1 MNHEY, CDR2 SMNVEV (reference sequence). CDR3 length: 18 residues. DNA of the CDR3: TGTGCCAGCAGTGTCGCGGGACTCCCCTTTTCCTCTGGAAACACCATATATTTT. Its protein is CASSVAGLPFSSGNTIYF.

Only a few counts were recorded for this clonotype. The V gene is TRBV25-1, the J gene TRBJ2-3; 9 positions agree with TRBD1. This CDR3 is 15 amino acids long. CDR1 is MGHDK, CDR2 SYGVNS, per germline. V gave up 6 bases and J gave up 7 bases; unmatched junction bases: 11. CDR3 residues: CASRPRDRETNTQYF. CDR3 coding DNA: TGTGCCAGCAGGCCCCGGGACAGGGAAACAAATACGCAGTATTTT.

The genes are TRBV7-2 and TRBJ2-3; no clear D. Germline CDR1 SGHTA, CDR2 FQGNSA. The CDR3 is 13 residues long. Trimming stripped 1 base from V and 5 bases from J, with 7 bases between. The CDR3 sequence is CASSLGWLDTQYF. The CDR3 nucleotides read TGTGCCAGCAGCTTAGGCTGGTTAGATACGCAGTATTTT.

This clonotype was observed a handful of times. The rearrangement joins TRBV28 to TRBJ2-1; D possibly corresponds to TRBD1 (6 bases). This CDR3 has 18 amino acids. Trimming left V 9 bases short and J 4 bases short, with 28 bases between. CDR1 is MDHEN and CDR2 is SYDVKM in the germline V gene. DNA of the CDR3: TGTGCCAGTACCAGATTCCAAGTAGGGGGACCTGAATACAATGAGCAGTTCTTC. This translates into CASTRFQVGGPEYNEQFF. Filled out from reference TRBV28 and TRBJ2-1, the complete variable domain reads DVKVTQSSRYLVKRTGEKVFLECVQDMDHENMFWYRQDPGLGLRLIYFSYDVKMKEKGDIPEGYSVSREKKERFSLILESASTNQTSMYLCASTRFQVGGPEYNEQFFGPGTRLTVL.

This clonotype was seen more than once but under ten times. In DNA, the CDR3 is TGTGCCACCGCCGGACAGGCGGCCTACGAGCAGTACTTC. This encodes CATAGQAAYEQYF. The V and J genes are TRBV10-3 and TRBJ2-7; 7 bases fit TRBD1. With 10 bases clipped from V and 2 bases from J, the junction kept 8 bases outside the gene matches. CDR3 length: 13 residues. Germline CDR1 is ENHRY and CDR2 is SYGVKD.

A few counts support this clonotype. V is TRBV4-2 and J is TRBJ1-2; TRBD1 is a possible D gene (5 bases). The germline V and J ends were trimmed by 1 base and 8 bases, with 17 bases remaining between them. CDR3 length equals 15 residues. Germline V gene lookup returns CDR1 LGHNA and CDR2 YNFKEQ. Here the CDR3 reads CASSQVATAFAGYTF. The CDR3, as DNA: TGTGCCAGCAGCCAAGTTGCGACAGCATTTGCCGGCTACACCTTC.